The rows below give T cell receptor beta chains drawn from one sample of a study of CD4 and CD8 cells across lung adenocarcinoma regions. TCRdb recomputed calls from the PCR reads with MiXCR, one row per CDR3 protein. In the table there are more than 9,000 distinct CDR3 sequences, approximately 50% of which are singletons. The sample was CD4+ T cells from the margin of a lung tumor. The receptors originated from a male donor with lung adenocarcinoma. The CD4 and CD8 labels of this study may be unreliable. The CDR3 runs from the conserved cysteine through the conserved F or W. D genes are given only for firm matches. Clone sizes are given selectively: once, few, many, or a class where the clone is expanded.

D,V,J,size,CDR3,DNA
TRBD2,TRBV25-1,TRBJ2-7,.,CASSAAGEANEQYF,TGTGCCAGCAGTGCAGCGGGGGAGGCCAACGAGCAGTACTTC
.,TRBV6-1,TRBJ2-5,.,CASSGPLGETQYF,TGTGCCAGCAGCGGGCCCCTAGGGGAGACCCAGTACTTC
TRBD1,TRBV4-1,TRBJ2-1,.,CASSLGQGARETQFF,TGCGCCAGCAGCCTAGGACAGGGGGCCCGAGAGACCCAGTTCTTC
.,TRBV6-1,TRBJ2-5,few,CASMPGWRGRETQYF,TGTGCCAGCATGCCAGGGTGGCGCGGTCGGGAGACCCAGTACTTC
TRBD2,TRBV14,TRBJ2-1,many,CASSVLAGGGFYNEQFF,TGTGCCAGCAGCGTACTAGCGGGAGGAGGATTTTACAATGAGCAGTTCTTC
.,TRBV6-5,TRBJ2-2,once,CASSYTGYLDACTGELFF,TGTGCCAGCAGTTACACAGGATACTTGGACGCGTGCACCGGGGAGCTGTTTTTT
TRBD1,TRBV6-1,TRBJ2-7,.,CASTKGQGAVFSYEQYF,TGTGCCAGCACTAAGGGACAGGGGGCGGTTTTCTCCTACGAGCAGTACTTC
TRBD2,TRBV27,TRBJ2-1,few,CASTLAGGNEQFF,TGTGCCAGCACCTTAGCGGGAGGGAATGAGCAGTTCTTC
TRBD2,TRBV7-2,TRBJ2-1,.,CASSPLAGGNEQFF,TGTGCCAGCAGCCCACTAGCGGGAGGTAATGAGCAGTTCTTC
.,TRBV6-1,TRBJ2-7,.,CASEERTSYEQYF,TGTGCCAGCGAGGAGCGGACCTCCTACGAGCAGTACTTC
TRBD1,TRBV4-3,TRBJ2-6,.,CASSPTGVSGANVLTF,TGCGCCAGCAGCCCAACAGGGGTGTCTGGGGCCAACGTCCTGACTTTC
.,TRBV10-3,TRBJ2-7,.,CAGGTGAGVNYEQYF,TGTGCCGGGGGAACGGGGGCAGGGGTTAACTACGAGCAGTACTTC
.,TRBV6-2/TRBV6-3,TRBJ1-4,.,CASSSGGAAEEKLFF,TGTGCCAGCAGTTCGGGGGGGGCCGCAGAAGAAAAACTGTTTTTT
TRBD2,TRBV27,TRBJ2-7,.,CASSVTGTSGIYEQYF,TGTGCCAGCAGTGTCACCGGGACTAGCGGAATCTACGAGCAGTACTTC
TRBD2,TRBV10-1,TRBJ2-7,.,CASSDNLAGDEQYF,TGCGCCAGCAGTGACAATCTAGCGGGGGACGAGCAGTACTTC
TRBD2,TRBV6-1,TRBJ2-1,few,CASSESWRGGNNEQFF,TGTGCCAGCAGTGAATCTTGGCGGGGGGGCAACAATGAGCAGTTCTTC
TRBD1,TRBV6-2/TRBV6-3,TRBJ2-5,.,CASSWTGEETQYF,TGTGCCAGCAGTTGGACAGGGGAAGAGACCCAGTACTTC
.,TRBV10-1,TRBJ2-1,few,CASFFCPTNNEQFF,TGCGCCAGCTTTTTTTGTCCGACGAACAATGAGCAGTTCTTC
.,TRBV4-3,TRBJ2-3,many,CASSQDVAGDTQYF,TGCGCCAGCAGCCAAGATGTAGCAGGGGATACGCAGTATTTT
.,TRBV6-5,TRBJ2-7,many,CASSYSDPYEQYF,TGTGCCAGCAGTTACTCGGACCCTTACGAGCAGTACTTC
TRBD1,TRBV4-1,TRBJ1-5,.,CASSQDRDRGPQPQHF,TGCGCCAGCAGCCAAGATAGGGACAGGGGTCCCCAGCCCCAGCATTTT
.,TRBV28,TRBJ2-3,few,CASRGLRDTSTDTQYF,TGTGCCAGCAGGGGACTCCGGGACACGAGCACAGATACGCAGTATTTT
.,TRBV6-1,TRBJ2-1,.,CASSEGGYSYNEQFF,TGTGCCAGCAGTGAAGGGGGTTACTCCTACAATGAGCAGTTCTTC
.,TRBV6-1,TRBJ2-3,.,CAGSGGSDTDTQYF,TGTGCGGGCAGTGGAGGGAGTGACACAGATACGCAGTATTTC
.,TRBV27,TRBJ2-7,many,CASSSPRAGYEQYF,TGTGCCAGCAGTTCGCCCAGGGCCGGGTACGAGCAGTACTTC
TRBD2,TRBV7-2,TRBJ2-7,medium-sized,CASSPGLAGGGQYF,TGTGCCAGCAGCCCAGGACTAGCGGGTGGAGGGCAGTACTTC
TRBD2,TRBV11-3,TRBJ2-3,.,CASSTRTSGSPRDTQYF,TGTGCCAGCAGCACCCGGACTAGCGGGAGCCCTCGAGATACGCAGTATTTT
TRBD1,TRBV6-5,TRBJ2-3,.,CASSYGTAITDTQYF,TGTGCCAGCAGTTACGGGACAGCCATCACAGATACGCAGTATTTT
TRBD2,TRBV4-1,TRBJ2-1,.,CASSQEFRLADSYNEQFF,TGCGCCAGCAGCCAAGAATTCAGACTAGCGGATTCCTACAATGAGCAGTTCTTC
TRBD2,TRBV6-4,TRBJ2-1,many,CASSERAGDYNEQFF,TGTGCCAGCAGTGAACGGGCGGGGGATTACAATGAGCAGTTCTTC
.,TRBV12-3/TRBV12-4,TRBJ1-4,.,CASSLGRLTNEKLFF,TGTGCCAGCAGCCTGGGGCGGCTAACTAATGAAAAACTGTTTTTT
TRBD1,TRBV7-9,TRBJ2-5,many,CASSLARQGQETQYF,TGTGCCAGCAGCTTAGCGCGACAGGGGCAAGAGACCCAGTACTTC
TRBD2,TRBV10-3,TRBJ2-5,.,CAICAGTGGRDQETQYF,TGTGCCATCTGTGCGGGGACCGGCGGGAGAGACCAAGAGACCCAGTATTTC
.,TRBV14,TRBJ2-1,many,CASSLTSYNEQFF,TGTGCCAGCAGCCTCACCTCCTACAATGAGCAGTTCTTC
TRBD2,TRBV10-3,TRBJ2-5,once,CATARAREGPETQYF,TGTGCCACGGCTAGGGCGCGGGAGGGCCCTGAGACCCAGTACTTC
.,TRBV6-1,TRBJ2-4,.,CGSTGLSTKNTQYF,TGCGGCAGCACGGGGCTGTCTACCAAAAACACGCAGTACTTC
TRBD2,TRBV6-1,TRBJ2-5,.,CASTTSGGNEQYF,TGTGCCAGCACGACTAGCGGGGGAAATGAGCAGTACTTC
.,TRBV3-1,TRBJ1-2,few,CASRNGNSGYTF,TGTGCCAGCAGGAACGGAAATTCGGGCTACACCTTC
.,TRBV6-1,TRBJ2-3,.,CASSGALTSLPDTQYF,TGTGCCAGCAGCGGGGCCCTCACATCCCTGCCAGATACGCAGTATTTT
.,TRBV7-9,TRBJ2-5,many,CASSAPKGLELETQYF,TGTGCCAGCAGCGCCCCTAAGGGACTGGAGCTGGAGACCCAGTACTTC
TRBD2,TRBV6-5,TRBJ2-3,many,CASSYGGGVGSTDTQYF,TGTGCCAGCAGTTACGGGGGGGGTGTGGGGAGCACAGATACGCAGTATTTT
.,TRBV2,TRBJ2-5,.,CAGRGGRDTDTQYF,TGTGCCGGCAGAGGAGGGCGGGACACAGATACCCAGTACTTC
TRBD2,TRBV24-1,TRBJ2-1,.,CATSDGDYQNNEQFF,TGTGCCACCAGTGATGGGGACTACCAAAACAATGAGCAGTTCTTC
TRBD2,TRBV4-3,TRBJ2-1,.,CASSAQLAGEYNEQLF,TGCGCCAGCAGCGCACAACTAGCGGGGGAATACAATGAGCAGCTCTTC